Presented here are 30 T cell receptor beta chains from one specimen sequenced in a study of spatial heterogeneity in lung cancer. TCRdb processed the 5' RACE reads anew with MiXCR; each CDR3 protein has one entry. This table holds fewer than 3,000 distinct CDR3 sequences, almost 8% found once. The sample's time point: sample taken at primary tumor resection. Sequencing was performed on normal lung tissue next to the tumor, taken at surgery. Every receptor here comes from a male donor with early-stage non-small cell lung cancer.

In this sample, this clonotype is medium-sized. This chain links TRBV5-1 with TRBJ1-3; TRBD1 matches at 11 bases. From germline, CDR1 is SGHRS and CDR2 YFSETQ. The CDR3 loop spans 17 amino acids. Trimming cost V 0 bases and J 6 bases; bases outside gene matches: 8. The chain's CDR3 is CASSLGAGTGGVNTIYF. CDR3 DNA sequence: TGCGCCAGCAGCTTGGGCGCCGGGACAGGGGGTGTAAACACCATATATTTT.

By frequency in the sample, this clonotype is medium-sized. CDR3 sequence reads: CSAPLTNTGELFF. DNA of the CDR3: TGCAGTGCTCCGCTGACGAACACCGGGGAGCTGTTTTTT. The chain links TRBV20-1 to TRBJ2-2, with D hard to call. The CDR3 sequence is 13 residues long. CDR1 DFQATT and CDR2 SNEGSKA come from the germline V gene (reference sequence). V lost 5 bases, J lost 0 bases, and 7 bases lay in between.

This clonotype was counted a few times. The chain uses TRBV12-3 or TRBV12-4 and TRBJ2-5; D possibly corresponds to TRBD1 (6 bases). This CDR3 is built from 14 residues. Deletions cut 5 bases from V and 8 bases from J, with 18 bases between. CDR3 residues: CASSGQSSQNTQYF. The CDR3 DNA is TGTGCCAGCAGTGGACAGTCCAGCCAGAACACCCAGTACTTC.

This clonotype is deemed medium-sized. The chain has TRBV7-8 and TRBJ2-7; 9 nucleotides align to TRBD2. The CDR3 has 15 residues. After removal of 5 bases from V and 6 bases from J, the junction contained 11 bases not matched to a gene. CDR1 and CDR2 from the germline V gene are SGHVS and FQNEAQ. The CDR3 region is CASSKGGGGAREQYF. For the CDR3, the DNA is TGTGCCAGCAGCAAAGGTGGCGGGGGGGCCCGCGAGCAGTACTTC.

By its share, this clonotype is medium-sized. The rearrangement links TRBV6-2 or TRBV6-3 to TRBJ1-1; D is uncertain. The germline V gene has CDR1 MNHEY and CDR2 SVGEGT. Trimming took 4 bases from V and 4 from J, leaving 16 bases between them. This CDR3 spans 15 amino acids. The CDR3 protein is CASSSNIQSGTEAFF. The CDR3 DNA is TGTGCCAGCAGTTCCAATATCCAAAGTGGCACTGAAGCTTTCTTT.

This clonotype is deemed large. This rearrangement joins TRBV5-1 to TRBJ1-2, with D tentatively TRBD1 (5 bases). Trimming pared 0 bases from V and 2 bases from J, leaving 11 bases between. Per germline, CDR1 SGHRS and CDR2 YFSETQ. The length of the CDR3 is 15 residues. The CDR3 spells CASSLEAGPNYGYTF. CDR3 DNA sequence: TGCGCCAGCAGCTTGGAAGCGGGGCCGAACTATGGCTACACCTTC.

This clonotype was observed many times. V is TRBV7-8 and J is TRBJ2-2, with D hard to call. In germline, CDR1 is SGHVS, CDR2 FQNEAQ. V gave up 3 bases and J gave up 6 bases, with 11 bases separating them. This CDR3 comprises 14 residues. The CDR3, as DNA: TGTGCCAGCAGCTTTATCCTTTACGCCGGGGAGCTGTTTTTT. This translates into CASSFILYAGELFF. The whole variable domain, filled in from reference TRBV7-8 and TRBJ2-2, reads GAGVSQSPRYKVAKRGQDVALRCDPISGHVSLFWYQQALGQGPEFLTYFQNEAQLDKSGLPSDRFFAERPEGSVSTLKIQRTQQEDSAVYLCASSFILYAGELFFGEGSRLTVL.

Many counts were recorded for this clonotype. The chain combines TRBV7-3 with TRBJ2-1, with D possibly matching TRBD1 (6 bases). V lost 5 bases, J lost 6 bases, and 23 bases lay in between. Germline CDR1 SGHTA, CDR2 FQGTGA. The CDR3 covers 17 residues. CDR3 protein: CASSPQRMTGYTNEQFF. The CDR3 DNA is TGTGCCAGCAGCCCTCAGAGGATGACAGGTTATACCAATGAGCAGTTCTTC. The full variable domain, with the rest looked up from reference TRBV7-3 and TRBJ2-1, is GAGVSQTPSNKVTEKGKYVELRCDPISGHTALYWYRQSLGQGPEFLIYFQGTGAADDSGLPNDRFFAVRPEGSVSTLKIQRTERGDSAVYLCASSPQRMTGYTNEQFFGPGTRLTVL.

This clonotype is judged medium-sized. The chain joins TRBV30 to TRBJ1-3, with D possibly TRBD1 on 5 matching bases. V shed 0 bases and J shed 5 bases, with 11 bases lying between them. Looked up from germline, CDR1 is GTSNPN and CDR2 is SVGIG (reference sequence). This CDR3 comprises 14 residues. The CDR3 DNA reads TGTGCCTGGAGTGTCCGGGACCGGCGAAACACCATATATTTT. This translates into CAWSVRDRRNTIYF.

This clonotype was detected a few times. A clone one base away is much larger, so this may be a read error. The chain carries TRBV7-2 and TRBJ2-2; D perhaps matches TRBD2 (5 bases). The V gene's germline CDR1 is SGHTA and CDR2 FQGNSA. This CDR3 is 15 amino acids long. V shed 5 bases and J shed 6 bases, with 16 bases lying between them. DNA of the CDR3: TGTGCCAGCAGCGGGAGTCGCGGACTGTCCGGGGAGCTGTTTTTT. Translated: CASSGSRGLSGELFF. The full variable domain, rest sourced from reference TRBV7-2 and TRBJ2-2, is GAGVSQSPSNKVTEKGKDVELRCDPISGHTALYWYRQSLGQGLEFLIYFQGNSAPDKSGLPSDRFSAERTGGSVSTLTIQRTQQEDSAVYLCASSGSRGLSGELFFGEGSRLTVL.

This clonotype rates as medium-sized (0.01 to 0.1%). V and J are TRBV5-6 and TRBJ2-1; 8 nucleotides line up with TRBD2. The V gene's germline CDR1 is SGHDT and CDR2 YYEEEE. This CDR3 contains 17 residues. V was clipped by 4 bases and J by 6 bases; unmatched bases: 15. The CDR3 loop is CASSRKGGAGVFNEQFF. The CDR3 DNA sequence: TGTGCCAGCAGCCGCAAAGGGGGAGCGGGAGTTTTCAATGAGCAGTTCTTC. The full variable domain, rest sourced from reference TRBV5-6 and TRBJ2-1, is DAGVTQSPTHLIKTRGQQVTLRCSPKSGHDTVSWYQQALGQGPQFIFQYYEEEERQRGNFPDRFSGHQFPNYSSELNVNALLLGDSALYLCASSRKGGAGVFNEQFFGPGTRLTVL.

This clonotype qualifies as medium-sized. The V and J genes are TRBV9 and TRBJ2-7; D tentatively fits TRBD1 or TRBD2 (5 bases each). V lost 4 bases to trimming and J lost 5 bases, with 13 bases between them. The CDR3 totals 13 residues. CDR1 is SGDLS and CDR2 is YYNGEE in the germline V gene. The CDR3 sequence: CASSKGTDNEQYF. As DNA, the CDR3 is TGTGCCAGCAGCAAGGGGACGGACAACGAGCAGTACTTC.

Many counts were recorded for this clonotype. The chain couples TRBV27 to TRBJ2-5, with unresolved D. Trimming left V 8 bases short and J 0 bases short, with 16 bases between. This CDR3 is built from 15 residues. CDR1 and CDR2 (germline): MNHEY, SMNVEV (reference sequence). CDR3 in amino acids: CASGNGVRNQETQYF. The CDR3 DNA reads TGTGCCAGCGGTAATGGGGTGCGAAACCAAGAGACCCAGTACTTC.

In its sample, this clonotype was seen many times. The chain joins TRBV19 to TRBJ2-1; 12 bases agree with TRBD2. CDR3 size: 17 residues. V lost 4 bases and J lost 0; bases outside the gene matches: 4. CDR1 LNHDA and CDR2 SQIVND come from the germline V gene (reference sequence). The CDR3 DNA reads TGTGCCAGTAGTAGACTAGCGGGAGACCCCTCCTACAATGAGCAGTTCTTC. Amino acid sequence: CASSRLAGDPSYNEQFF.

In its sample, this clonotype is medium-sized. The V and J genes are TRBV15 and TRBJ2-2; D is undetermined. CDR1 LNHNV and CDR2 YYDKDF come from the germline V gene (reference sequence). CDR3 length: 13 amino acids. Trimming shortened V by 0 bases and J by 9 bases, and 8 bases separated the two germline ends. CDR3 DNA: TGTGCCACCAGCAGAGATTCGGTCCGGGAGCTGTTTTTT. Residues: CATSRDSVRELFF.

The chain joins TRBV19 to TRBJ1-5; 9 nucleotides agree with TRBD1. V dropped 5 bases and J dropped 0; count of bases not matched to a gene: 5. Germline V gene lookup returns CDR1 LNHDA and CDR2 SQIVND (reference sequence). The CDR3 consists of 16 residues. This CDR3 reads CASSPQDRGSNQPQHF. The CDR3, as DNA: TGTGCCAGTAGTCCCCAGGACAGGGGTAGCAATCAGCCCCAGCATTTT. Drawing the rest from reference TRBV19 and TRBJ1-5, the complete variable domain is DGGITQSPKYLFRKEGQNVTLSCEQNLNHDAMYWYRQDPGQGLRLIYYSQIVNDFQKGDIAEGYSVSREKKESFPLTVTSAQKNPTAFYLCASSPQDRGSNQPQHFGDGTRLSIL.

This clonotype has just a few counts. The rearrangement links TRBV20-1 to TRBJ2-3; D is possibly TRBD2 (5 bases). The CDR3 runs 12 residues. Trimming removed 4 bases at V and 3 bases at J, with 8 bases between. Germline CDR1 is DFQATT and CDR2 is SNEGSKA (reference sequence). The CDR3 protein is CSAIPGTDTQYF. CDR3 nucleotide sequence: TGCAGTGCTATTCCGGGGACAGATACGCAGTATTTT.

This clonotype is labeled as medium-sized. J is TRBJ2-4 and V is TRBV16, with D maybe TRBD2 (5 bases). Between the trimmed V and J ends, which lost 1 base and 0 bases, there was a span of 7 bases. CDR1 KGHSY and CDR2 FQNENV come from the germline V gene. CDR3 length: 15 residues. CDR3 nucleotides: TGTGCCAGCAGCCAATACGAGGGAGCCAAAAACATTCAGTACTTC. This codes for CASSQYEGAKNIQYF.

This clonotype has just a few counts. The chain joins TRBV2 to TRBJ2-1; unclear D gene. Germline V gives CDR1 SNHLY, CDR2 FYNNEI. The CDR3 is 11 residues long. Trimming removed 2 bases at V and 4 bases at J, with 0 bases between. The CDR3 protein is CASSEYNEQFF. The CDR3 nucleotides are TGTGCCAGCAGTGAATACAATGAGCAGTTCTTC.

This clonotype is categorized as medium-sized. The chain couples TRBV30 to TRBJ1-2; D is perhaps TRBD1 (5 bases). In germline, CDR1 is GTSNPN, CDR2 SVGIG (reference sequence). The V gene lost 3 bases and the J gene lost 8 bases, with 10 bases spanning the gap. This CDR3 has 11 residues. The CDR3 region is CAWSSGGGYTF. CDR3 bases: TGTGCCTGGAGCTCCGGGGGAGGCTACACCTTC.

By share of the sample, this clonotype is medium-sized. The V call is TRBV29-1, the J call TRBJ2-1; 14 bases agree with TRBD2. Trimming at V came to 7 bases and at J to 9 bases, leaving 8 bases not matched to a gene. Germline CDR1 and CDR2: SQVTM and ANQGSEA. The CDR3 is 14 amino acids. For the CDR3, the DNA is TGCAGCGCCCGACTAGCGGGAGGGCCCGGTGAGCAGTTCTTC. This encodes CSARLAGGPGEQFF.

In its sample, this clonotype is large. The chain recombines TRBV14 with TRBJ2-7; 9 bases agree with TRBD2. This CDR3 has 16 amino acids. V lost 1 base, J lost 4 bases, and 8 bases stayed unmatched. Germline V gene data show CDR1 as SGHDN and CDR2 as FVKESK. The CDR3: CASSQGVGTSRYEQYF. CDR3 DNA sequence: TGTGCCAGCAGCCAAGGAGTGGGGACTAGCCGGTACGAGCAGTACTTC.

The rearrangement joins TRBV10-3 to TRBJ2-5; 12 bases align to TRBD2. The CDR3 runs 15 residues. Germline CDR1 and CDR2: ENHRY and SYGVKD. Germline trimming cut 4 bases from V and 4 bases from J; bases unmatched to any gene: 4. The CDR3 spells CAISVGGLAGETQYF. CDR3 in DNA: TGTGCCATCAGTGTGGGGGGACTAGCGGGAGAGACCCAGTACTTC.

By share, this clonotype ranks as medium-sized. This chain uses TRBV30 with TRBJ1-2, with D tentatively TRBD1 (6 bases). The ends were cut back, 3 bases at V and 6 bases at J, with 14 bases in the middle. The CDR3 spans 13 residues. CDR1 GTSNPN and CDR2 SVGIG come from the germline V gene (reference sequence). CDR3 bases: TGTGCCTGGAGATATCGTAAGGGGGATGGCTACACCTTC. It yields the protein CAWRYRKGDGYTF.

This clonotype came up many times. The chain combines TRBV20-1 with TRBJ1-3; unclear D gene. Germline assignment: CDR1 DFQATT and CDR2 SNEGSKA (reference sequence). The CDR3 loop spans 15 amino acids. V dropped 5 bases and J dropped 0 bases, with 14 bases sitting between them. CDR3: CSAPAELSSGNTIYF. The CDR3 bases are TGCAGTGCTCCCGCGGAGCTTAGCTCTGGAAACACCATATATTTT.

This clonotype rates as medium-sized. The chain combines TRBV18 with TRBJ1-4; unclear D gene. V was clipped by 3 bases and J by 0 bases, with 8 bases between them. From germline, CDR1 is KGHSH and CDR2 LQKENI. This CDR3 region has 15 residues. CDR3 sequence: CASSPSYATNEKLFF. CDR3 DNA: TGTGCCAGCTCACCCTCTTATGCAACTAATGAAAAACTGTTTTTT.

This clonotype is labeled as medium-sized. V gene TRBV10-3 combines with J gene TRBJ2-1, with 9 nucleotides matching TRBD1. Germline trimming cut 4 bases from V and 5 bases from J; bases unmatched to any gene: 3. Germline assignment: CDR1 ENHRY and CDR2 SYGVKD. The CDR3 has 14 amino acids. The CDR3 bases are TGTGCCATCAGTGCACGGACAGGGGACAATGAGCAGTTCTTC. Its protein product is CAISARTGDNEQFF.

Judged by abundance, this clonotype is medium-sized (0.01 to 0.1%). At one boundary the junction diverges from the germline segment, which might be a read error. J is TRBJ2-1 and V is TRBV11-2; 14 bases fit TRBD2. The germline V gene has CDR1 SGHAT and CDR2 FQNNGV. CDR3 length equals 15 residues. The CDR3 spells CASSLDPTSGRGALF. CDR3 DNA: TGTGCCAGCAGCTTAGATCCGACTAGCGGGAGGGGGGCCCTCTTC. The variable domain in full, with the rest retrieved from reference TRBV11-2 and TRBJ2-1, is EAGVAQSPRYKIIEKRQSVAFWCNPISGHATLYWYQQILGQGPKLLIQFQNNGVVDDSQLPKDRFSAERLKGVDSTLKIQPAKLEDSAVYLCASSLDPTSGRGALFGPGTRLTVL.

By its share, this clonotype is medium-sized. This chain links TRBV23-1 with TRBJ1-4, with D tentatively TRBD1 (6 bases). TRBV23-1 qualifies as an ORF whose function is uncertain. This CDR3 has 17 residues. The V end lost 2 bases, the J end lost 3 bases, and 16 bases lay between the germline ends. CDR3 in amino acids: CASSQPASQGPNEKLFF. The CDR3 nucleotides read TGCGCCAGCAGTCAACCAGCCTCACAGGGTCCTAATGAAAAACTGTTTTTT.

Within the sample, this clonotype is medium-sized (0.01 to 0.1%). The rearrangement uses TRBV20-1 and TRBJ1-1; 8 bases are a match to TRBD1. The germline gives CDR1 DFQATT, CDR2 SNEGSKA (reference sequence). This CDR3 has 13 residues. V was pared by 6 bases and J by 12 bases, with 15 bases of the junction left unmatched. The CDR3 loop is CSAPETGEGGSFF. The CDR3 DNA reads as TGCAGTGCCCCGGAGACAGGGGAGGGAGGCTCTTTCTTT.